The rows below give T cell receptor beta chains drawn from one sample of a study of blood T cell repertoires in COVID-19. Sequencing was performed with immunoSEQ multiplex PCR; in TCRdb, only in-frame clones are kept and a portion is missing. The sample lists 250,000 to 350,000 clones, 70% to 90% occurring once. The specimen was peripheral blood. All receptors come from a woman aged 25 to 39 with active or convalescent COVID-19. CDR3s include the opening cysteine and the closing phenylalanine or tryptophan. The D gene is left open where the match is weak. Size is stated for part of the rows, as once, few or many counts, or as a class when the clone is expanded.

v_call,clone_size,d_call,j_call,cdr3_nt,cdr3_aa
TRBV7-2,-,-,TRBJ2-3,TGTGCCAGCAGCTTAGGGCAGGTCACAGATACGCAGTATTTT,CASSLGQVTDTQYF
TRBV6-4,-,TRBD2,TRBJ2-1,TGTGCCAGCAGTGATGGAGCGGGGGGGCACAATGAGCAGTTCTTC,CASSDGAGGHNEQFF
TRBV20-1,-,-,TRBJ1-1,TGCAGTGCTCGACAGAACACTGAAGCTTTCTTT,CSARQNTEAFF
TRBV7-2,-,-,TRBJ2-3,TGTGCCAGCAGCTTCGGTAGCGCTAGCACAGATACGCAGTATTTT,CASSFGSASTDTQYF
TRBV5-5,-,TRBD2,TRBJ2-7,TGTGCCAGCAGCGCCGGGACTAGCGGGGGCCCATCCTCCTACGAGCAGTACTTC,CASSAGTSGGPSSYEQYF
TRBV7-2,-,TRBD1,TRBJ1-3,TGTGCCAGCAGCCCCGGAGGGGGCGCTGGAAACACCATATATTTT,CASSPGGGAGNTIYF
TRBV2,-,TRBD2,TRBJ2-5,TGTGCCAGCGAACGACTAGCGGGTCTCCAAGAGACCCAGTACTTC,CASERLAGLQETQYF
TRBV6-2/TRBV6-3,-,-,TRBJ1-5,TGTGCCAGCAGTCGCGGTGGGGACAAAGGTCAGCCCCAGCATTTT,CASSRGGDKGQPQHF
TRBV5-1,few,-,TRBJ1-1,TGCGCCAGCAGCTTGGCGGGGACAAACACTGAAGCTTTCTTT,CASSLAGTNTEAFF
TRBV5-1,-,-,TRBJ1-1,TGCGCCAGCAGCTTGGACGCTACGAACACTGAAGCTTTCTTT,CASSLDATNTEAFF
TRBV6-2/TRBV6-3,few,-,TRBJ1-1,TGTGCCAGCAGTGCCGACAGCTACACTGAAGCTTTCTTT,CASSADSYTEAFF
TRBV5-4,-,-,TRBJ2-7,TGTGCCAGCAGCTTGCGGGGAACTTCCTACGAGCAGTACTTC,CASSLRGTSYEQYF
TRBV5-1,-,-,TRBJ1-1,TGCGCCAGCAGCTTGGGGCTGAACACTGAAGCTTTCTTT,CASSLGLNTEAFF
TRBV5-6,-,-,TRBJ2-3,TGTGCCAGCAGCTTGAAGGGGACAGATACGCAGTATTTT,CASSLKGTDTQYF
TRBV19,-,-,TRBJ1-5,TGTGCCAGTAGTCTCACCACAGGGCTTAGCAATCAGCCCCAGCATTTT,CASSLTTGLSNQPQHF
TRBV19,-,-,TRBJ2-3,TGTGCCAGTAGTATGGAGGGTCCTACCGCAAATACGCAGTATTTT,CASSMEGPTANTQYF
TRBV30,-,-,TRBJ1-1,TGTGCCTGGAGGGACCCACAGGGAGCGAACACTGAAGCTTTCTTT,CAWRDPQGANTEAFF
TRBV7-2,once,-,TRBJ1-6,TGTGCCAGCAGCCTCTACAGGCCTTCGCCCCTCCACTTT,CASSLYRPSPLHF